The 15 T cell receptor beta chains listed next were all sequenced from one sample in a study of cytomegalovirus exposure and HLA in healthy donors. Researchers ran the PCR with 60 Vbeta and 13 Jbeta primers. Here immunoSEQ multiplex PCR was the method, and the copy in TCRdb shows in-frame clones only, minus some. The repertoire holds 150,000 to 200,000 clones, with approximately 81% as singletons. The specimen sequenced was PBMCs. These receptors originate from a man younger than 35 in good health and CMV-seronegative.

The chain links TRBV2 to TRBJ2-6, with 7 bases aligning to TRBD1. J was trimmed by 4 bases and V by 6 bases; bases with no gene match: 6. The CDR3 covers 15 residues. Germline CDR1 is SNHLY and CDR2 is FYNNEI. The chain's CDR3 is CASSLTGAGANVLTF. The CDR3 region has the DNA TGTGCCAGCAGCCTCACAGGGGCCGGGGCCAACGTCCTGACTTTC.

The rearrangement joins TRBV6-4 to TRBJ2-3; TRBD1 matches at 7 bases. This CDR3 is built from 14 residues. The ends lost 0 bases at V and 4 bases at J; junction bases unmatched: 1. Per the germline V gene, CDR1 is MRHNA and CDR2 is SNTAGT. CDR3 loop: CASSDSGQADTQYF. The CDR3 DNA reads TGTGCCAGCAGTGACTCCGGACAGGCAGATACGCAGTATTTT.

The V gene is TRBV4-1, the J gene TRBJ1-1; 7 bases fit TRBD1. Looked up from germline, CDR1 is MGHRA and CDR2 is YSYEKL. CDR3 size: 15 residues. V shed 4 bases and J 0 bases; nucleotides not matched to a gene: 5. CDR3 DNA sequence: TGCGCCAGCAGCCTGAGACAGGGAATGAACACTGAAGCTTTCTTT. Translated: CASSLRQGMNTEAFF.

The J gene is TRBJ1-1, the V gene TRBV28; the D gene is possibly TRBD1 (5 bases). Germline V gene data show CDR1 as MDHEN and CDR2 as SYDVKM. The CDR3 has 16 residues. With 2 bases removed from V and 1 base from J, the gap between germline ends came to 14 bases. CDR3 residues: CASSLPRGGRNTEAFF. In nucleotides, the CDR3 is TGTGCCAGCAGTTTACCCCGGGGGGGACGGAACACTGAAGCTTTCTTT.

The chain uses TRBV6-5 and TRBJ1-1; D gene uncertain. The CDR3 totals 14 residues. The germline V and J ends were trimmed by 0 bases and 3 bases, with 8 bases remaining between them. The V gene's germline CDR1 is MNHEY and CDR2 SVGAGI. CDR3 DNA sequence: TGTGCCAGCAGTTACTCTCTGCGGTACACTGAAGCTTTCTTT. It codes for CASSYSLRYTEAFF.

V and J are TRBV7-9 and TRBJ1-1; D is unresolved. The CDR3 consists of 12 residues. Germline values: CDR1 SEHNR, CDR2 FQNEAQ (reference sequence). The ends were cut back, 3 bases at V and 3 bases at J, with 5 bases in the middle. The CDR3 nucleotides are TGTGCCAGCAGCTTCTCAGACACTGAAGCTTTCTTT. This gives the protein CASSFSDTEAFF.

Of note for this clone: Other DNA sequences of this sample code for an identical CDR3. The J gene is TRBJ1-1, the V gene TRBV5-1; possibly TRBD1 for D (6 bases). V was cut by 0 bases and J by 4 bases, with 10 bases left in between. This CDR3 spans 14 amino acids. Looked up from germline, CDR1 is SGHRS and CDR2 is YFSETQ. This CDR3 reads CASSLEGVGTEAFF. CDR3 DNA: TGCGCCAGCAGCTTGGAGGGGGTAGGCACTGAAGCTTTCTTT.

The chain recombines TRBV7-9 with TRBJ1-3, with no clear D. V was pared by 0 bases and J by 6 bases, with 15 bases between. This CDR3 spans 16 amino acids. Germline V gives CDR1 SEHNR, CDR2 FQNEAQ (reference sequence). CDR3 DNA: TGTGCCAGCAGCTTAGCGTATCGGGTACGCGAAAACACCATATATTTT. It specifies CASSLAYRVRENTIYF.

The rearrangement links TRBV6-7 to TRBJ2-3; the D gene is possibly TRBD2 (5 bases). TRBV6-7 is sorted into the ORF group, with uncertain function. CDR3 length: 17 amino acids. With 2 bases removed from V and 0 bases from J, the gap between germline ends came to 15 bases. CDR3 residues: CASSYPRGAESTDTQYF. The CDR3, as DNA: TGTGCCAGCAGTTACCCGAGAGGAGCGGAGAGCACAGATACGCAGTATTTT.

This chain links TRBV19 with TRBJ2-7, with 9 nucleotides matching TRBD2. The junction had 3 bases not matched to a gene; V was cut back by 1 base and J by 2 bases. This CDR3 is 15 amino acids long. Germline CDR1 LNHDA, CDR2 SQIVND (reference sequence). The CDR3 nucleotides are TGTGCCAGTAGTATAGGACTAGCGGAACCCTACGAGCAGTACTTC. This codes for CASSIGLAEPYEQYF.

This chain links TRBV6-4 with TRBJ1-2, with 7 bases matching TRBD1. V lost 5 bases and J lost 0; bases outside the gene matches: 6. Germline CDR1 and CDR2: MRHNA and SNTAGT. The CDR3 has 15 amino acids. This CDR3 reads CASSKETGTNYGYTF. Written as DNA, the CDR3 is TGTGCCAGCAGTAAGGAGACAGGGACTAACTATGGCTACACCTTC.

V usage is TRBV28 and J usage is TRBJ2-1, with 7 bases lining up with TRBD2. The V and J ends lost 3 bases and 9 bases, in that order; junction bases with no gene match: 2. CDR3 length equals 12 residues. The V gene's germline CDR1 is MDHEN and CDR2 SYDVKM. The CDR3 loop reads CASSLGGGEQFF. CDR3 bases: TGTGCCAGCAGTTTGGGCGGGGGTGAGCAGTTCTTC.

The chain combines TRBV7-6 with TRBJ2-4, with TRBD2 as a possible D gene (6 bases). Germline V gives CDR1 SGHVS, CDR2 FNYEAQ. The CDR3 loop spans 12 amino acids. V was clipped by 5 bases and J by 9 bases, with 11 bases between them. CDR3: CASSPGGGIQYF. In DNA, the CDR3 is TGTGCCAGCAGCCCCGGGGGTGGCATTCAGTACTTC. Filled out from reference TRBV7-6 and TRBJ2-4, the complete variable domain reads GAGVSQSPRYKVTKRGQDVALRCDPISGHVSLYWYRQALGQGPEFLTYFNYEAQQDKSGLPNDRFSAERPEGSISTLTIQRTEQRDSAMYRCASSPGGGIQYFGAGTRLSVL.

V gene TRBV5-4 combines with J gene TRBJ2-5; TRBD1 matches at 8 bases. The V gene's germline CDR1 is SGHNT and CDR2 YYREEE (reference sequence). The V and J ends lost 4 bases and 7 bases, in that order; junction bases with no gene match: 6. The CDR3 runs 13 residues. The CDR3 nucleotides are TGTGCCAGCAGCCCAGGACAGGGTGGGACCCAGTACTTC. The encoded protein is CASSPGQGGTQYF.

The chain couples TRBV28 to TRBJ2-2; D may be TRBD1 (5 bases). The germline CDR1 and CDR2 sequences are MDHEN and SYDVKM. The CDR3 has 15 residues. V was clipped by 4 bases and J by 7 bases, with 16 bases between them. This CDR3 is CASSYRPPDRGELFF. Here the CDR3 DNA reads TGTGCCAGCAGTTACAGGCCCCCGGATCGCGGGGAGCTGTTTTTT.